Each of the 15 T cell receptor beta chains below was sequenced from the same sample in a study of T-cell reconstitution after alpha-beta-depleted transplantation in children. As it was prepared, the TCRbeta library received unique molecular identifiers. TCRdb recomputed calls from the PCR reads with MiXCR, one row per CDR3 protein. Seen here are 45,000 to 50,000 distinct CDR3 sequences, about 50% observed once, and the top ten hold more than 30%. The sequencing here drew on peripheral blood, taken before TCRalphabeta/CD19-depleted stem cell transplant. Every receptor here comes from a boy younger than two with SCID, due to receive a stem cell transplant.

V is TRBV4-1 and J is TRBJ1-5; D is unclear. Germline loops: CDR1 MGHRA, CDR2 YSYEKL. This CDR3 spans 14 amino acids. Trimming pared 2 bases from V and 2 bases from J, leaving 7 bases between. CDR3 DNA: TGCGCCAGCAGCCAAAGACTGGGCAATCAGCCCCAGCATTTT. Translation: CASSQRLGNQPQHF.

The count of this clonotype is one. CDR3 nucleotide sequence: TGTGCCAGCAGCTTAGGAGGACAGGGTTCACAACAGCCCCAGCATTTT. This encodes CASSLGGQGSQQPQHF. V and J are TRBV5-4 and TRBJ1-5, with 8 bases identical to TRBD1. Trimming at V came to 2 bases and at J to 7 bases, leaving 11 bases not matched to a gene. The CDR3 is 16 residues long. The germline V gene has CDR1 SGHNT and CDR2 YYREEE (reference sequence).

This clonotype occurred once. The chain combines TRBV7-9 with TRBJ2-7, with D possibly being TRBD1 or TRBD2 (6 bases each). The V gene's germline CDR1 is SEHNR and CDR2 FQNEAQ (reference sequence). V shed 5 bases and J shed 6 bases, with 17 bases lying between them. CDR3 length: 14 amino acids. CDR3 nucleotides: TGTGCCAGCAGCCCGACGGCAGGGGAGGTCGAGCAGTACTTC. The encoded protein is CASSPTAGEVEQYF.

V is TRBV5-1 and J is TRBJ2-7, with TRBD2 identical over 7 bases. The length of the CDR3 is 13 residues. In germline, CDR1 is SGHRS, CDR2 YFSETQ. The V and J ends lost 8 bases and 2 bases, in that order; junction bases with no gene match: 7. CDR3 residues: CASARSGTYEQYF. For the CDR3, the DNA is TGCGCCAGTGCTCGGAGCGGGACCTACGAGCAGTACTTC.

The table lists this clonotype with a few counts. V is TRBV20-1 and J is TRBJ2-1; D may match TRBD1 or TRBD2 (6 bases each). The CDR3 totals 17 residues. V lost 5 bases and J lost 1, with 21 bases in between. Germline V CDR1 and CDR2: DFQATT, SNEGSKA (reference sequence). This CDR3 is CSALPMTGASSYNEQFF. The CDR3, as DNA: TGCAGTGCTCTGCCTATGACGGGGGCCTCTTCCTACAATGAGCAGTTCTTC.

The chain carries TRBV20-1 and TRBJ2-3, with 14 positions matching TRBD2. CDR3 size: 16 residues. Germline CDR1 is DFQATT and CDR2 is SNEGSKA (reference sequence). V dropped 7 bases and J dropped 6; count of bases not matched to a gene: 12. The CDR3, as DNA: TGCAGTGGCCTGGACCGGACTAGCGGGGGGCTGGATACGCAGTATTTT. Protein: CSGLDRTSGGLDTQYF.

V gene TRBV5-1 combines with J gene TRBJ2-2; TRBD1 agrees at 7 bases. This CDR3 spans 17 amino acids. V was pared by 0 bases and J by 4 bases, with 9 bases of the junction left unmatched. Germline V gene lookup returns CDR1 SGHRS and CDR2 YFSETQ. The CDR3 here is CASSLGRGRGVTGELFF. CDR3 bases: TGCGCCAGCAGCTTGGGCAGGGGGAGAGGAGTCACCGGGGAGCTGTTTTTT.

The V gene is TRBV12-3 or TRBV12-4, the J gene TRBJ2-2, with no clear D. This CDR3 has 17 amino acids. V lost 3 bases, J lost 0 bases, and 14 bases lay in between. The CDR3 protein is CASSFALTFANTGELFF. DNA for the CDR3: TGTGCCAGCAGTTTTGCCCTCACGTTCGCGAACACCGGGGAGCTGTTTTTT.

V and J are TRBV20-1 and TRBJ1-2; maybe TRBD1 (5 bases). V shed 3 bases and J shed 0 bases, with 14 bases lying between them. There are 15 residues in the CDR3. Germline V CDR1 and CDR2: DFQATT, SNEGSKA (reference sequence). The CDR3 DNA reads as TGCAGTGCTAGGTTCCCAGGGATCACTAACTATGGCTACACCTTC. Its translation is CSARFPGITNYGYTF.

This clonotype came up a few times. The V gene is TRBV4-1, the J gene TRBJ2-7; D may correspond to TRBD1 or TRBD2 (5 bases each). Trimming cost V 0 bases and J 0 bases, with 12 bases left between them. This CDR3 is 16 amino acids long. The germline V gene encodes CDR1 MGHRA and CDR2 YSYEKL. This CDR3 is CASSQEGPGSSYEQYF. The CDR3 bases are TGCGCCAGCAGCCAAGAAGGCCCAGGGAGCTCCTACGAGCAGTACTTC.

The chain joins TRBV5-6 to TRBJ1-4, with 12 bases aligning to TRBD1. Trimming cost V 0 bases and J 7 bases; bases outside gene matches: 1. The germline CDR1 and CDR2 sequences are SGHDT and YYEEEE. The CDR3 spans 15 residues. The CDR3 DNA reads as TGTGCCAGCAGCTTGGCGGGACAGGGGGCTGAAAAACTGTTTTTT. It codes for CASSLAGQGAEKLFF.

V and J are TRBV5-6 and TRBJ1-5, with 7 positions matching TRBD1. Trimming removed 1 base from V and 2 bases from J; junction bases left unmatched: 6. CDR3 length equals 16 residues. Germline lookup yields CDR1 SGHDT and CDR2 YYEEEE. CDR3 sequence (DNA): TGTGCCAGCAGCTTGAAGACAGGGAGTGGCAATCAGCCCCAGCATTTT. Amino acid sequence: CASSLKTGSGNQPQHF.

This clonotype came up a few times. V and J are TRBV4-2 and TRBJ1-2; D remains unclear. V was trimmed by 4 bases and J by 2 bases, leaving 5 bases between them. There are 12 residues in the CDR3. From germline, CDR1 is LGHNA and CDR2 YNFKEQ. CDR3 coding DNA: TGTGCCAGCAGCCTCCGGAACTATGGCTACACCTTC. The encoded protein is CASSLRNYGYTF.

This clonotype showed up just a few times. The chain combines TRBV7-2 with TRBJ2-7; TRBD1 matches 11 bases. The CDR3 consists of 15 residues. The germline CDR1 and CDR2 sequences are SGHTA and FQGNSA. J lost 4 bases, V lost 0 bases, and 2 bases had no gene match. The CDR3, as DNA: TGTGCCAGCAGCTTAGCGGGACAGGGGGGATACGAGCAGTACTTC. Translating gives CASSLAGQGGYEQYF.

This chain uses TRBV5-1 with TRBJ2-2; TRBD2 agrees at 7 bases. The CDR3 contains 16 residues. Looked up from germline, CDR1 is SGHRS and CDR2 is YFSETQ. Germline trimming cut 4 bases from V and 8 bases from J; bases unmatched to any gene: 14. CDR3 in amino acids: CASSTEARLAVGELFF. As DNA, the CDR3 is TGCGCCAGCAGCACAGAAGCGCGACTAGCAGTAGGGGAGCTGTTTTTT. The whole variable domain, remainder taken from reference TRBV5-1 and TRBJ2-2, is KAGVTQTPRYLIKTRGQQVTLSCSPISGHRSVSWYQQTPGQGLQFLFEYFSETQRNKGNFPGRFSGRQFSNSRSEMNVSTLELGDSALYLCASSTEARLAVGELFFGEGSRLTVL.